This paragraph covers one T cell receptor (beta chain) sequence. This clone turned up a few times. Its antigen is not yet known. Per-nucleotide qualities are absent, and no much larger clonotype sits a single base away. These data are taken from a study of cytomegalovirus exposure and HLA in healthy donors (dated by TCRdb to 2016 to 2017). In the study overall: According to an earlier analysis of 587 of the donors, about 179 million T cells yielded 100 million or so unique TCR beta sequences and 276 Gb of sequence data. Around 320 gigabases of sequencing data and roughly 90 million unique TCR sequences were included in an early release covering roughly 600 HLA-typed donors. Of the approximately 400 genotyped donors, approximately 81% were placed in the genetic ancestry cluster associated with self-reported Caucasian donors. The study aimed to test whether cataloging public T cell receptors could reveal signatures of past pathogen exposure. The study profiled the T cell repertoires of under 850 subjects by immunosequencing and related them to cytomegalovirus serostatus. Along with the roughly 670-subject first cohort, a separate validation cohort of roughly 110 different subjects was used. The study combined high-throughput TCR immunosequencing, statistical association of individual TCRs with disease status, and machine learning to predict cytomegalovirus infection status. A later analysis re-analyzed previously published TCR beta repertoires from roughly 690 donors and added high-resolution HLA genotyping to study TCR occurrence patterns. In the later analysis, no new phenotypic data were used to find candidate immune exposures; instead, reliance was placed on TCR beta sequences and their occurrence across donors. To decide whether each TCR beta V gene segment behaved as functional or pseudogenic, an earlier analysis of 587 of the donors relied on high-throughput TCR beta sequencing. Donor age, sex, ethnicity and CMV serostatus were collected together with the repertoire data. A later genetic analysis used genome-wide SNP genotypes for about 55% of the 666 donors, treating that subset as a discovery cohort. Every discovery cohort repertoire had been produced on one sequencing platform. Class I and class II HLA loci were covered by the typing at four-digit resolution. The number of typed donors differed by locus: about 629-630 for A, B, C, DRB1 and DQB1; approximately 530 for DQA1; about 600 for DPA1; and approximately 450 for DPB1. Five DR-DQ haplotypes were handled as single units for association and clustering, since linkage in the cohort was strong. On average, 235,054 unique TCR beta nucleotide sequences were sequenced per donor among 350 to 400 genotyped donors of the cohort, with 15% to 20% of those sequences being non-productive. What the research found in general, with its limitations: A later genetic analysis associated a missense DCLRE1C variant with V-gene and J-gene trimming of TCR beta chains, and an independent cohort replicated the association. In a later genetic analysis, fewer N-insertions in productive TCRs were reported among donors in an Asian-associated ancestry cluster than the roughly 700-donor mean. Some IMGT-functional V segments, including TRBV6-2 and TRBV6-3, could not be told apart with the 87-base-pair reads, so those segments were excluded. A further reported finding was that TCR beta sequences accurately predicted the HLA-A and HLA-B alleles for most subjects in the first cohort. Linkage disequilibrium might explain the correlated functional status among segregating V segments, but an unknown experimental factor could not be excluded. Presence/absence analyses assumed roughly uniform sequencing depth across donors, an assumption that may not hold. A later analysis found that most CMV-associated TCR beta chains appeared HLA-restricted, with HLA associations seemingly driven largely by CMV exposure. In an earlier analysis of approximately 590 of the donors, most TCR beta V segments were observed in productive rearrangements about 90% or about 30% of the time, broadly matching IMGT annotations. CMV serostatus was the only immune exposure information available for the cohort. Because HLA typing was unavailable for some donors at each locus, only the typed subset was used in association tests. In a later analysis, the rate of TCR association differed among HLA loci, with DRB1 alleles having the most associated TCRs and HLA-C alleles having the fewest. This cohort had only TCR beta chains sequenced, and the lack of alpha or paired-chain data limited which features could be detected. The classifier was reported to diagnose cytomegalovirus status with high specificity and sensitivity in both the original cohort and the validation cohort. Compared with equally common non-associated chains, HLA-associated TCR beta chains in a later analysis were more clonally expanded and had lower generation probabilities. When HLA alleles, especially DR and DQ, strongly co-occurred, attributing TCR associations to individual alleles was difficult. A later analysis reported that several top co-occurrence clusters appeared linked to parvovirus B19, influenza, CMV and Epstein-Barr virus. It was suggested by the authors that the approach could potentially be generalized to other disease states and immunological phenotypes. In the study, roughly 160 TCR beta chains were listed as associated with cytomegalovirus. Because counts were too low, some 17 rarely observed V segments, including chromosome 9 orphons, were excluded from the earlier analysis of 587 of the donors. While some public TCRs were present in many individuals, most TCR sequences turned up only very rarely across donors. Specific HLA alleles were associated with 15,000 to 20,000 TCR beta sequences at a false discovery rate of 0.05 in a later analysis. A cluster of highly shared sequence variants was judged likely to represent a technical artifact of the sequencing pipeline. Three of the identified cytomegalovirus-associated TCR beta chains were confirmed in vitro to be specific for cytomegalovirus antigens.

CDR1 and CDR2 were assigned from the germline V gene as SGHTA and FQGNSA. V and J lose 4 bases and 0 bases, and a span of 10 bases separates them. From its cysteine to its phenylalanine, the CDR3 spans 14 amino acids. The CDR3 DNA has 42 bases and is translated from base 1. The cohort comprised 710 or so healthy bone marrow donors. At the time of sampling, all cohort members were nominally healthy, though unrecorded immune exposures were likely present. The donor tested CMV seronegative and was one of the 352 seronegative cohort members. A peripheral blood sample was collected from each donor, and TCR beta sequencing was performed on peripheral blood mononuclear cells. The Qiagen DNeasy Blood Extraction Kit was used to extract genomic DNA from the blood cell samples. The protocol used for the library was the immunoSEQ multiplex PCR assay. A mixture of 60 forward primers for TCR Vbeta segments and 13 reverse primers for TCR Jbeta segments was used in the multiplex PCR. The CDR3 region of rearranged TCR beta genes was amplified from genomic DNA with a multiplex PCR assay. The amplified TCR beta libraries were sequenced on the Illumina HiSeq System as 87-base-pair reads. Turning to the authors' computational methods: Across the 500 to 700 repertoires, a later analysis counted approximately 75 million unique TCR beta chains, around 11 million of which were shared by at least two donors. Raw reads were error-corrected and collapsed into unique sequences by a nearest-neighbor algorithm in which closely related sequences were merged to remove PCR and sequencing errors. V, D and J gene segments were assigned by aligning CDR3 sequences to IMGT reference sequences. For a sequence to be retained, a match of at least six nucleotides to both a V gene segment and a J gene segment was required. A rearrangement was called productive if the CDR3 had no stop codons and remained in frame with V and J, and every other rearrangement was called non-productive. Following IMGT convention, CDR3 was defined as the stretch from the second conserved V-encoded cysteine up to the conserved J-encoded phenylalanine. Sequences without an unambiguous match to a single V gene segment were excluded from the earlier analysis of 450 to 750 of the donors. In an earlier analysis of 587 of the donors, V segments were called functional above 56.7% productive rearrangements and were called segregating when the between-donor standard deviation exceeded 5%. To diagnose cytomegalovirus status from the catalog of TCR beta chain sequences, a statistical classification framework was built. V and J gene assignment, in a later analysis, came from comparing TCR nucleotide sequences with IMGT/GENE-DB human TR gene sequences. Using the TCRdist pipeline, a later analysis assigned CDR3 sequences along with most-parsimonious VDJ recombination scenarios. In a later analysis, each TCR beta chain was defined by its CDR3 amino acid sequence together with its V-gene family, and reads without a unique V-gene family were excluded. To address suspected cross-contamination and a sequencing artifact, a later analysis removed approximately 590 highly shared, low-generation-probability nucleotide sequences. A later analysis calculated a clonal expansion index for each public chain from normalized within-repertoire ranks of inferred template counts. In a later analysis, generation probabilities were computed with a VDJ recombination model fitted to out-of-frame rearrangements, and the resulting probabilities were checked against IGoR. In a later analysis, hypergeometric tests were used to score TCR-TCR, TCR-HLA and TCR-CMV co-occurrence, with a repertoire-size bias correction applied to TCR pairs. False discovery rates were estimated in a later analysis by permuting HLA or CMV assignments 20 times. In a later analysis, co-occurring TCRs were grouped using DBSCAN, with TCRdist sequence similarity added in when clustering inside HLA-allele-positive subsets. Repertoires with fewer than 30,000 or more than 120,000 public chains were left out of co-occurrence clustering, as were five repertoires with anomalous nucleotide sharing. In TCRdb, the immuneACCESS table is reduced to in-frame sequences with V and J assigned. These tables do not hold every clone; where another copy was compared, an unresolved V gene accounts for under half, and the others remain unexplained. V, J and clone size derive from that table, while D and trimming were established from the DNA sequence. The table for this sample lists about 200,000 clones; under 90% of them were counted only once. About 0.1% of the sample lies in the top ten.

Sequences were obtained from PBMCs. The sequence came from a boy between 2 and 15 years old in good health and CMV-seronegative. The chain joins TRBV7-2 to TRBJ2-7, and perhaps TRBD2 as D gene, on 6 matching bases. CDR3 region: CASSSGGISYEQYF. The DNA reads TGTGCCAGCAGCTCGGGCGGGATCTCCTACGAGCAGTACTTC.